This TCR beta chain was identified during a study of beta chain features in type 1 diabetes. Expressed TCRB transcripts were sequenced after all isolated RNA was converted to cDNA. Data came from immunoSEQ multiplex PCR; TCRdb stores just in-frame clones and leaves some out. Found here are about 130,000 clones, roughly a tenth of them singletons; the top ten hold 0.68%. Germline lookup yields CDR1 SGHVS and CDR2 FQNEAQ. Trimming at V came to 7 bases and at J to 0 bases, leaving 5 bases not matched to a gene. The CDR3 has 14 residues. The sequence was obtained from a man younger than 35 in good health. The sample was central memory CD4+ T cells from blood. The J gene is TRBJ2-7, the V gene TRBV7-8; TRBD2 matches 8 bases. The CDR3 bases are TGTGCCAGCAACCACGGGAGGGACTCCTACGAGCAGTACTTC. Amino acids: CASNHGRDSYEQYF.